A selection of T cell receptor beta chains follows, all from one sample in a study of cytomegalovirus exposure and HLA in healthy donors. TCRdb's table, derived via immunoSEQ multiplex PCR, lists solely in-frame clones and lacks some. The data contain around 150,000 clones, 80% to 90% of them singletons. Sequencing was done on a sample of PBMCs. Receptors were obtained from a woman in her thirties or forties in good health and CMV-seropositive. The CDR3 runs from the conserved cysteine through the conserved F or W. D genes are given only for firm matches. Clone size is not always given. Where it is, it says once, few, many or a class for expanded clones.

d_gene,v_gene,abundance,j_gene,CDR3aa,CDR3nt
TRBD1,TRBV5-5,-,TRBJ1-2,CASSPRDRDRWGYTF,TGTGCCAGCAGCCCCCGGGACAGGGACAGGTGGGGCTACACCTTC
TRBD2,TRBV7-7,-,TRBJ2-3,CASSLGMSSGLVDTQYF,TGTGCTAGCAGCTTAGGGATGTCTAGCGGGTTAGTGGATACGCAGTATTTT
-,TRBV5-6,-,TRBJ1-6,CASSLLERESPLHF,TGTGCCAGCAGCTTGTTAGAGAGGGAATCACCCCTCCACTTT
-,TRBV5-1,-,TRBJ2-7,CASSLPTGSSSYEQYF,TGCGCCAGCAGCTTGCCGACAGGAAGTAGCTCCTACGAGCAGTACTTC
-,TRBV6-5,-,TRBJ1-6,CASSYGWGDSPLHF,TGTGCCAGCAGTTATGGCTGGGGGGATTCACCCCTCCACTTT
-,TRBV7-2,-,TRBJ1-5,CASSSGTRSNQPQHF,TGTGCCAGCAGCTCCGGGACACGCAGCAATCAGCCCCAGCATTTT
TRBD2,TRBV11-2,-,TRBJ2-3,CASSLDLAGMNTQYF,TGTGCCAGCAGCTTAGATCTAGCGGGAATGAATACGCAGTATTTT
TRBD1,TRBV7-6,-,TRBJ1-2,CASSANRGRGGYTF,TGTGCCAGCAGCGCAAACAGGGGGCGAGGAGGCTACACCTTC
-,TRBV30,-,TRBJ1-2,CAWSVKRSYGYTF,TGTGCCTGGAGTGTAAAACGGTCTTATGGCTACACCTTC
TRBD2,TRBV6-4,-,TRBJ2-3,CASSDSGLAGPDTQYF,TGTGCCAGCAGTGACTCTGGTCTAGCGGGGCCAGATACGCAGTATTTT
-,TRBV12-5,-,TRBJ1-1,CASVHDRLNGEAFF,TGTGCTAGTGTCCACGACAGGCTGAACGGTGAAGCTTTCTTT
TRBD1,TRBV2,-,TRBJ1-2,CASSPGTGMSADGYTF,TGTGCCAGCAGTCCCGGGACAGGGATGAGTGCGGATGGCTACACCTTC
TRBD1,TRBV7-8,-,TRBJ1-4,CASSLGETGGDEKLFF,TGTGCCAGCAGCTTAGGCGAGACAGGGGGGGATGAAAAACTGTTTTTT
TRBD1,TRBV5-1,-,TRBJ2-5,CASSPGTGGETQYF,TGCGCCAGCAGCCCCGGGACAGGGGGAGAGACCCAGTACTTC
TRBD2,TRBV5-1,-,TRBJ2-2,CASSTGLEEAGELFF,TGCGCCAGCAGCACCGGACTAGAGGAGGCCGGGGAGCTGTTTTTT
TRBD1,TRBV4-3,-,TRBJ2-2,CASSQDGGQGFTGELFF,TGCGCCAGCAGCCAAGATGGGGGACAGGGGTTCACCGGGGAGCTGTTTTTT
TRBD2,TRBV7-8,-,TRBJ2-1,CASSPIAGGNYNEQFF,TGTGCCAGCAGCCCCATAGCGGGAGGTAACTACAATGAGCAGTTCTTC
-,TRBV4-2,-,TRBJ1-4,CASSQDVGANEKLFF,TGTGCCAGCAGCCAAGATGTCGGGGCTAATGAAAAACTGTTTTTT
-,TRBV7-3,-,TRBJ2-1,CASSSGEGYNEQFF,TGTGCCAGCAGCTCGGGAGAGGGTTACAATGAGCAGTTCTTC
TRBD1,TRBV6-5,-,TRBJ1-1,CASSTGTVNTEAFF,TGTGCCAGCAGCACCGGGACAGTGAACACTGAAGCTTTCTTT
TRBD2,TRBV27,-,TRBJ2-7,CASSFREGYEQYF,TGTGCCAGCAGTTTCCGGGAGGGCTACGAGCAGTACTTC
-,TRBV30,-,TRBJ2-6,CAWSGTGANVLTF,TGTGCCTGGTCCGGGACTGGGGCCAACGTCCTGACTTTC
TRBD1,TRBV5-8,-,TRBJ2-3,CASTLPRDSVGDTQYF,TGTGCCAGCACCCTGCCCCGGGACAGTGTTGGAGATACGCAGTATTTT
TRBD1,TRBV2,-,TRBJ1-6,CASITPGQGNSPLHF,TGTGCCAGCATTACCCCCGGACAGGGTAATTCACCCCTCCACTTT
-,TRBV5-1,-,TRBJ2-3,CASSLLSGVIYTDTQYF,TGCGCCAGCAGCTTGCTCAGCGGAGTGATTTACACAGATACGCAGTATTTT
TRBD2,TRBV27,-,TRBJ2-1,CASSQWRGTVNEQFF,TGTGCCAGCAGCCAGTGGCGGGGGACCGTAAATGAGCAGTTCTTC
-,TRBV7-9,-,TRBJ1-4,CASSSRTYEKLFF,TGTGCCAGCAGCTCACGGACATACGAAAAACTGTTTTTT
TRBD2,TRBV27,-,TRBJ2-7,CASRSGSGQYF,TGTGCCAGCAGGAGCGGGAGCGGCCAGTACTTC
-,TRBV5-1,-,TRBJ2-7,CASSLDRPSSYEQYF,TGCGCCAGCAGCTTGGACCGGCCTAGCTCCTACGAGCAGTACTTC
TRBD1,TRBV18,-,TRBJ1-2,CASSPPVQGVSYTF,TGTGCCAGCTCACCACCGGTCCAGGGGGTATCCTACACCTTC
-,TRBV10-3,-,TRBJ1-2,CAISESGDGYTF,TGTGCCATCAGTGAGTCGGGAGATGGCTACACCTTC
-,TRBV30,-,TRBJ1-5,CAWAWSPEEVSNQPQHF,TGTGCCTGGGCGTGGTCACCAGAGGAGGTTAGCAATCAGCCCCAGCATTTT
-,TRBV6-1,-,TRBJ2-1,CASFQRSYNEQFF,TGTGCCAGCTTCCAGCGCTCCTACAATGAGCAGTTCTTC
TRBD2,TRBV10-3,few,TRBJ2-1,CAISESIGAGGGANEQFF,TGTGCCATCAGTGAGTCGATAGGTGCGGGAGGAGGAGCGAATGAGCAGTTCTTC
-,TRBV2,-,TRBJ1-5,CASNTGVGTPQHF,TGTGCCAGCAACACGGGGGTTGGTACGCCCCAGCATTTT
-,TRBV28,few,TRBJ1-6,CASSFAKYNSPLHF,TGTGCCAGCAGTTTCGCGAAGTATAATTCACCCCTCCACTTT
-,TRBV7-3,-,TRBJ2-6,CASSLDSPQPGANVLTF,TGTGCCAGCAGCCTCGACAGTCCACAACCTGGGGCCAACGTCCTGACTTTC
-,TRBV30,-,TRBJ1-1,CAWSVLVAEAFF,TGTGCCTGGAGTGTACTAGTGGCTGAAGCTTTCTTT
TRBD1,TRBV29-1,-,TRBJ1-4,CSVTGTGYATNEKLFF,TGCAGCGTTACAGGGACAGGGTATGCAACTAATGAAAAACTGTTTTTT
TRBD1,TRBV28,-,TRBJ1-1,CASSPGQGALNTEAFF,TGTGCCAGCAGTCCGGGACAGGGGGCTTTGAACACTGAAGCTTTCTTT
-,TRBV30,-,TRBJ1-1,CAWTVTGEGTEAFF,TGTGCCTGGACCGTGACAGGCGAGGGCACTGAAGCTTTCTTT
TRBD2,TRBV5-1,once,TRBJ2-3,CASSSRLASTDTQYF,TGCGCCAGCAGCTCCCGACTAGCGAGCACAGATACGCAGTATTTT
TRBD1,TRBV19,-,TRBJ1-6,CASKIGQGINSPLHF,TGTGCCAGTAAGATCGGACAGGGTATTAATTCACCCCTCCACTTT
TRBD2,TRBV10-3,-,TRBJ2-7,CAISALAAGGDEQYF,TGTGCCATCAGTGCCTTGGCCGCGGGAGGGGACGAGCAGTACTTC
TRBD2,TRBV30,-,TRBJ2-5,CAWSVLAGASGETQYF,TGTGCCTGGAGTGTACTAGCGGGGGCCTCGGGGGAGACCCAGTACTTC
TRBD1,TRBV5-1,-,TRBJ1-1,CASTLQGGRTEAFF,TGCGCCAGCACCCTACAGGGGGGGCGGACTGAAGCTTTCTTT
TRBD1,TRBV4-2,-,TRBJ1-2,CASSQDRGFNYGYTF,TGTGCCAGCAGCCAAGACAGGGGGTTTAACTATGGCTACACCTTT
-,TRBV6-1,-,TRBJ1-5,CASRSTGFNQPQHF,TGTGCCAGCAGGAGTACAGGGTTCAATCAGCCCCAGCATTTT
-,TRBV5-6,few,TRBJ1-1,CASSLVGPNTEAFF,TGTGCCAGCAGCTTGGTTGGGCCGAACACTGAAGCTTTCTTT
-,TRBV10-3,-,TRBJ2-7,CAIRGGAPDEQYF,TGTGCCATCAGAGGGGGGGCGCCCGACGAGCAGTACTTC
TRBD2,TRBV27,-,TRBJ2-1,CASSVGTSGHNEQFF,TGTGCCAGCAGTGTAGGGACTAGCGGCCACAATGAGCAGTTCTTC
-,TRBV21-1,once,TRBJ2-7,CASSDSCGSSYEQYF,TGTGCCAGCAGCGATTCGTGCGGGAGCTCCTACGAGCAGTACTTC